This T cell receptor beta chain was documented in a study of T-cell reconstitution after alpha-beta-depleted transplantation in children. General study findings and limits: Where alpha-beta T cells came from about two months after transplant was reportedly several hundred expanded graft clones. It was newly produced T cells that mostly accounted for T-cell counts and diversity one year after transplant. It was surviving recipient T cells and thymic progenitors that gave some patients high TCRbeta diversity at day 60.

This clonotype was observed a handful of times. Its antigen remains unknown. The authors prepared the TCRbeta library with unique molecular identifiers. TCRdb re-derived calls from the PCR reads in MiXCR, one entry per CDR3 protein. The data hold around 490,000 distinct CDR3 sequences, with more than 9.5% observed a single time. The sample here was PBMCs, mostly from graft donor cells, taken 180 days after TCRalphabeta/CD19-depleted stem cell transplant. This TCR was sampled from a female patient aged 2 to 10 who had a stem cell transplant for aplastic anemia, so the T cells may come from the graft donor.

This CDR3 is CSARRRGHSPLHF. In DNA form, the CDR3 reads TGCAGTGCTAGGCGCAGGGGGCATTCACCCCTCCACTTT. The rearrangement uses TRBV20-1 and TRBJ1-6, with 8 nucleotides matching TRBD1. The germline V gene has CDR1 DFQATT and CDR2 SNEGSKA (reference sequence). The CDR3 covers 13 residues. Trimming took 3 bases from V and 8 from J; bases not matched to a gene: 3.